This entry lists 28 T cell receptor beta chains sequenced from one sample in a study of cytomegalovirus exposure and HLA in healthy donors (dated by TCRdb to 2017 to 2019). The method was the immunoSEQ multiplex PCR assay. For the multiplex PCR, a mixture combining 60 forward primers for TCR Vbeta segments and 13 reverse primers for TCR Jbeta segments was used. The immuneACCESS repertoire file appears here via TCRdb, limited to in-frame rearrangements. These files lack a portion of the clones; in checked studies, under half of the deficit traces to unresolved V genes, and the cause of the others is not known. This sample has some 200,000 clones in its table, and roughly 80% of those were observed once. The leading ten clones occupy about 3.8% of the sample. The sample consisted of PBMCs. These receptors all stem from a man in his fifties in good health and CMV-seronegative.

Here the CDR3 reads CASTPGGPQDHGYTF. CDR3 sequence (DNA): TGTGCCAGTACCCCCGGGGGGCCCCAAGACCATGGCTACACCTTC. The rearrangement uses TRBV19 and TRBJ1-2; D might be TRBD1 (6 bases). Germline lookup yields CDR1 LNHDA and CDR2 SQIVND (reference sequence). Trimming stripped 7 bases from V and 6 bases from J, with 21 bases between. The CDR3 runs 15 residues. The whole variable domain, remainder taken from reference TRBV19 and TRBJ1-2, is DGGITQSPKYLFRKEGQNVTLSCEQNLNHDAMYWYRQDPGQGLRLIYYSQIVNDFQKGDIAEGYSVSREKKESFPLTVTSAQKNPTAFYLCASTPGGPQDHGYTFGSGTRLTVV.

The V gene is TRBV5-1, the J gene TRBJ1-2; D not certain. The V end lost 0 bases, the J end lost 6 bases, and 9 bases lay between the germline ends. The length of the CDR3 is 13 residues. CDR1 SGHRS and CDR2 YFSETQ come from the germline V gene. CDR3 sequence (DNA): TGCGCCAGCAGCTTGGTCTCCGGGGATGGCTACACCTTC. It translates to CASSLVSGDGYTF.

The CDR3 DNA sequence: TGTGCCAGCAGCTTAGGGACAGGGGGGTCCTACGAGCAGTACTTC. The encoded protein is CASSLGTGGSYEQYF. The chain links TRBV7-2 to TRBJ2-7; 10 bases line up with TRBD1. Germline CDR1 SGHTA, CDR2 FQGNSA. The CDR3 covers 15 residues. The junction had 1 base not matched to a gene; V was cut back by 1 base and J by 1 base.

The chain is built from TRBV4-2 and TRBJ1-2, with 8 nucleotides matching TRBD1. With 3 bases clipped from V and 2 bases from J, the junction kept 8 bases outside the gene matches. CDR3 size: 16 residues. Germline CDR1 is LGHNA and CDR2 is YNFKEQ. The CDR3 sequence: CASSQAGQGPNYGYTF. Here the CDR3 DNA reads TGTGCCAGCAGCCAGGCCGGACAGGGTCCAAACTATGGCTACACCTTC.

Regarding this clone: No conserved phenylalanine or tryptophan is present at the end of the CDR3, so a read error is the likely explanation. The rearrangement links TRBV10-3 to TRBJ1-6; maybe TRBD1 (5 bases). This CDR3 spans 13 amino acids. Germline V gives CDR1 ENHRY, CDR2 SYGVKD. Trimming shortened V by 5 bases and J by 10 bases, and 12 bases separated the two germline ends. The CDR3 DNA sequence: TGTGCCATCAGTTCAGGGATAGGGTCACCCCTCCACTCT. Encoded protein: CAISSGIGSPLHS.

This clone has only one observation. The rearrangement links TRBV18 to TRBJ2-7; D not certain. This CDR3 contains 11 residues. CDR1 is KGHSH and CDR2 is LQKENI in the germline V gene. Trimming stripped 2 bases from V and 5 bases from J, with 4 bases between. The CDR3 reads CASSPGDEQYF. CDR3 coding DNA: TGTGCCAGCTCACCAGGAGACGAGCAGTACTTC.

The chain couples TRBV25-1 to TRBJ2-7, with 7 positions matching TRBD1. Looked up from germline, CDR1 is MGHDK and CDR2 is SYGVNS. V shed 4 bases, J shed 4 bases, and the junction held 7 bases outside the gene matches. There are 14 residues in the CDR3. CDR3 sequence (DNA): TGTGCCAGCAGTGTTTGGCCGGGACAGTACGAGCAGTACTTC. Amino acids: CASSVWPGQYEQYF.

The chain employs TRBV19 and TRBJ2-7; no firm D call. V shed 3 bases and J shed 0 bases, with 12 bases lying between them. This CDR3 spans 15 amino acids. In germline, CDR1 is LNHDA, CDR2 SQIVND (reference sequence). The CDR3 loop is CASSISHSSSYEQYF. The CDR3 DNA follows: TGTGCCAGTAGTATTAGTCACTCTAGCTCCTACGAGCAGTACTTC.

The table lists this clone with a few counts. The CDR3 DNA reads as TGTGCCAGCAGTTACGGTATAGGGGATGGCTACACCTTC. It encodes CASSYGIGDGYTF. The gene calls are TRBV6-5 and TRBJ1-2; perhaps TRBD1 as D (5 bases). CDR1 and CDR2 from the germline V gene are MNHEY and SVGAGI. This CDR3 has 13 residues. V was shortened by 2 bases and J by 6 bases, with 10 bases between the two germline ends.

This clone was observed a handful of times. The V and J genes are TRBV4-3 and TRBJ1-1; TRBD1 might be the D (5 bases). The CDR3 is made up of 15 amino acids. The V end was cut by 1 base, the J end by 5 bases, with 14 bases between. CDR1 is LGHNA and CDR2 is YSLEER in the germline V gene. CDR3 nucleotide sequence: TGCGCCAGCAGCCAAGTAAAGTCGGGGACTACTGAAGCTTTCTTT. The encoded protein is CASSQVKSGTTEAFF.

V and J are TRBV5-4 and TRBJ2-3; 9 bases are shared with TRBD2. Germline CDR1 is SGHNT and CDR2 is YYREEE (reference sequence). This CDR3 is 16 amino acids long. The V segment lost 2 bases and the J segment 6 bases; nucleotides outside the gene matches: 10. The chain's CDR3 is CASSLPQRGASDTQYF. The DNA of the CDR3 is TGTGCCAGCAGCTTACCTCAGCGGGGGGCATCGGATACGCAGTATTTT.

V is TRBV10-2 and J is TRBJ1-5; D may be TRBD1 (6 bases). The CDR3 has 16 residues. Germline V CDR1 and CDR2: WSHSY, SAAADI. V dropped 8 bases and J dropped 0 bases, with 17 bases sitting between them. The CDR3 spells CASSQRGSYSNQPQHF. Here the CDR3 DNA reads TGCGCCAGCTCCCAGAGGGGGAGTTATAGCAATCAGCCCCAGCATTTT.

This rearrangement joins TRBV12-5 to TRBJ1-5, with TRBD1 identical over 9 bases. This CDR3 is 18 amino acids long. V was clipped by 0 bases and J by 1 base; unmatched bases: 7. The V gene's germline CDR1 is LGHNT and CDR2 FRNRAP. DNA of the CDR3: TGTGCTAGTGGTTTGGTACTGGGGACAGGGATAAGCAATCAGCCCCAGCATTTT. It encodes CASGLVLGTGISNQPQHF.

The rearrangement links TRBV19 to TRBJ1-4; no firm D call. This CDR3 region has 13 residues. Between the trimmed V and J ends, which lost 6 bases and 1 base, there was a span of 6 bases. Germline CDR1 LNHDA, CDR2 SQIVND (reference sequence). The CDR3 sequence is CASSTGTNEKLFF. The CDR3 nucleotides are TGTGCCAGTAGCACGGGAACTAATGAAAAACTGTTTTTT. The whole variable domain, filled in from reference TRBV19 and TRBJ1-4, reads DGGITQSPKYLFRKEGQNVTLSCEQNLNHDAMYWYRQDPGQGLRLIYYSQIVNDFQKGDIAEGYSVSREKKESFPLTVTSAQKNPTAFYLCASSTGTNEKLFFGSGTQLSVL.

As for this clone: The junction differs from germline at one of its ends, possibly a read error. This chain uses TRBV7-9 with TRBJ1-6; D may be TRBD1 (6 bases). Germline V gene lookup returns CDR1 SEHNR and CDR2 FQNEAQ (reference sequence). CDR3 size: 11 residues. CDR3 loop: CSSSSGRGFHF. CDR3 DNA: TGTTCCAGCAGCTCCGGCAGGGGATTCCACTTT.

CDR3 sequence: CASSVGGGQAETQYF. In DNA, the CDR3 is TGTGCCAGCAGCGTAGGGGGAGGCCAGGCGGAGACCCAGTACTTC. This sequence joins TRBV9 and TRBJ2-5; D is possibly TRBD2 (6 bases). From germline, CDR1 is SGDLS and CDR2 YYNGEE. The CDR3 covers 15 residues. V dropped 0 bases and J dropped 5 bases, with 14 bases sitting between them.

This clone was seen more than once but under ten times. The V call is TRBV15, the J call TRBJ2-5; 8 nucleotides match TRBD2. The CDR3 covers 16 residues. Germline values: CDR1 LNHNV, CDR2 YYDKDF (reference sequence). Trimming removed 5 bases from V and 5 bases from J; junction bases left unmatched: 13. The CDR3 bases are TGTGCCACCAGCGGAACCAGCGGGGGCGAAGCGGAGACCCAGTACTTC. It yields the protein CATSGTSGGEAETQYF.

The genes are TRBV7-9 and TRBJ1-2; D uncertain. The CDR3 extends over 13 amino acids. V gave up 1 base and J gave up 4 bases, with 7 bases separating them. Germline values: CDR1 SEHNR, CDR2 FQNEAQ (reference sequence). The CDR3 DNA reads TGTGCCAGCAGCTTAGGCACTATCTATGGCTACACCTTC. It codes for CASSLGTIYGYTF. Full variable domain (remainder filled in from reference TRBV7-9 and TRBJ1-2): DTGVSQNPRHKITKRGQNVTFRCDPISEHNRLYWYRQTLGQGPEFLTYFQNEAQLEKSRLLSDRFSAERPKGSFSTLEIQRTEQGDSAMYLCASSLGTIYGYTFGSGTRLTVV.

The CDR3, as DNA: TGCGCCAGCAGCCATGGGACAGGGGGAAGAGACACTGAAGCTTTCTTT. Translated: CASSHGTGGRDTEAFF. The V and J genes are TRBV5-1 and TRBJ1-1; 11 positions match TRBD1. The length of the CDR3 is 16 residues. Trimming at V came to 4 bases and at J to 3 bases, leaving 8 bases not matched to a gene. Germline values: CDR1 SGHRS, CDR2 YFSETQ.

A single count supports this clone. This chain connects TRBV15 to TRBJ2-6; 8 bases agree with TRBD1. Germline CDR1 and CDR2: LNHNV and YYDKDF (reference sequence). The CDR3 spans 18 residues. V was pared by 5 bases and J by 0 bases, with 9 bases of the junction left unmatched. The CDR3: CATSPLAGGGSGANVLTF. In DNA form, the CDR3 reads TGTGCCACCAGCCCCCTTGCAGGGGGCGGCTCTGGGGCCAACGTCCTGACTTTC.

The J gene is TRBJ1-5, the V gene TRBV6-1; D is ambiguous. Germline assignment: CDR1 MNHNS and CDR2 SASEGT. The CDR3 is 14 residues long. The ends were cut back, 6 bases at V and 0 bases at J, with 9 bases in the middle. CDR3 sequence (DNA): TGTGCCAGCAGCATCCAAAATAGCAATCAGCCCCAGCATTTT. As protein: CASSIQNSNQPQHF.

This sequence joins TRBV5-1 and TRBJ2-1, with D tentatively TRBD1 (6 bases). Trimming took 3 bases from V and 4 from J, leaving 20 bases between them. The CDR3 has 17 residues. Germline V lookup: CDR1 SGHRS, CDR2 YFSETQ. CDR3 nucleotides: TGCGCCAGCAGCTACGGTGGGGGCCGGCAATATTACAATGAGCAGTTCTTC. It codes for CASSYGGGRQYYNEQFF.

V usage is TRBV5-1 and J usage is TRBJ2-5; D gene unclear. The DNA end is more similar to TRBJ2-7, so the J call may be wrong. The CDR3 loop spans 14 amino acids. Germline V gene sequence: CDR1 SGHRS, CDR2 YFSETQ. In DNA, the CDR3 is TGCGCCAGCAGCTTGGCGCGGCACCCCGACGAGCAGTACTTC. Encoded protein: CASSLARHPDEQYF.

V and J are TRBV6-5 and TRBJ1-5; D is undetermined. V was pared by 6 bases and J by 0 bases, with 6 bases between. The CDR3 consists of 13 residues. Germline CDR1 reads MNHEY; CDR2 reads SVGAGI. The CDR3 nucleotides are TGTGCCAGCAGCCGTTCTAGCAATCAGCCCCAGCATTTT. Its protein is CASSRSSNQPQHF.

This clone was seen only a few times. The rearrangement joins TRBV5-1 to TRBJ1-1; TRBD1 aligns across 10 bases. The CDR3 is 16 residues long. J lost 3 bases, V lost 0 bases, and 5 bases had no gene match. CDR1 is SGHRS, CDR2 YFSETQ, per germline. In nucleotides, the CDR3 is TGCGCCAGCAGCTTGGCGACAGGGGGCTCGTACACTGAAGCTTTCTTT. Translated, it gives CASSLATGGSYTEAFF.

CDR3 bases: TGTGCCAGCACCCACTTAACCCAGTACTTC. Amino acids: CASTHLTQYF. V and J are TRBV6-5 and TRBJ2-5; D unresolved. Germline CDR1 is MNHEY and CDR2 is SVGAGI. This CDR3 region has 10 residues. The V gene lost 7 bases and the J gene lost 8 bases, with 8 bases spanning the gap.

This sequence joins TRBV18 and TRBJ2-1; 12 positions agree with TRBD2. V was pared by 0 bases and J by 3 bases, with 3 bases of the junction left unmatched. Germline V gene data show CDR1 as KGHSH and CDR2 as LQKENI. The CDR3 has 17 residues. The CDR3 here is CASSPPTSGGFYNEQFF. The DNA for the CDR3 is TGTGCCAGCTCACCACCTACTAGCGGGGGGTTCTACAATGAGCAGTTCTTC.

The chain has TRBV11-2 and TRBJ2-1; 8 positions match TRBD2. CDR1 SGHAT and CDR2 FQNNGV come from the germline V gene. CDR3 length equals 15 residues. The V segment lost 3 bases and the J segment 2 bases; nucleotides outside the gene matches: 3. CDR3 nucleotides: TGTGCCAGCAGCTTTGCGGGGGGCCCCTACAATGAGCAGTTCTTC. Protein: CASSFAGGPYNEQFF.